This TCR beta chain comes out of a study of cytomegalovirus exposure and HLA in healthy donors. Findings of the study overall: For most subjects, TCR beta sequences were reported to predict HLA-A and HLA-B alleles with accuracy.

Germline CDR1 is MDHEN and CDR2 is SYDVKM. V gave up 5 bases and J gave up 0 bases; unmatched junction bases: 11. CDR3 length: 18 residues. The PCR was carried out with 60 Vbeta primers and 13 Jbeta primers. Profiled with immunoSEQ multiplex PCR; TCRdb holds only in-frame clones, not every one. Of approximately 77,000 clones listed, 60% to 85% are singletons. For this clone: What it binds is unknown.

The sequenced sample consisted of PBMCs. V gene TRBV28 combines with J gene TRBJ2-1; TRBD2 aligns across 9 bases. The TCR originated in a man in his forties in good health and CMV-seronegative. The CDR3 loop reads CASSPLGGRESSYNEQFF. CDR3 coding DNA: TGTGCCAGCAGTCCGCTTGGCGGGAGGGAGAGCTCCTACAATGAGCAGTTCTTC.